The following is a T cell receptor beta chain sequence with its context. Its antigen is not identified. The data originate from a study of graft-versus-host responses after intestinal transplantation. Study context: Transplant recipients had multivisceral, liver-intestinal, or isolated intestinal grafts.

Using immunoSEQ multiplex PCR, the repertoire was profiled, and TCRdb retains in-frame clones only, with some absent. The sample lists roughly 120,000 clones; just under 95% were seen once. Per germline, CDR1 MGHRA and CDR2 YSYEKL. The CDR3 has 17 amino acids. V was clipped by 1 base and J by 5 bases; unmatched bases: 5. The study, taken as a whole, reports: GvH clones appeared in recipient marrow, some first in ileum or blood. Early HvG declines after transplant were associated with peak circulating GvH clone levels.

The V gene is TRBV4-1, the J gene TRBJ2-3, with 14 bases aligning to TRBD2. The sequence was obtained from a human donor who was the organ donor for an intestinal transplant. Sequencing used unstimulated CD8+ T cells sorted from spleen or lymph node cells, obtained before transplant. The CDR3 sequence is CASSQGSGTSGRDTQYF. The CDR3 DNA follows: TGCGCCAGCAGCCAAGGTTCCGGGACTAGCGGGAGAGATACGCAGTATTTT.